Below, one T cell receptor (beta chain) is given with its context. The antigen is unknown. The sample comes from a study of CD8 T cells in ankylosing spondylitis. General study points: Made up of eight highly homologous variants, a TCR beta motif appeared characteristic of ankylosing spondylitis blood. Prior literature has documented some motif variants in synovial fluid and blood from reactive arthritis.

From the 5' RACE reads, TCRdb called clonotypes with MiXCR, one entry per CDR3 protein. The sample has 750,000 to 850,000 distinct CDR3 sequences; 10% to 15% are singletons. The sample was blood, either unsorted or a sorted T cell fraction (not recorded which). This clonotype originated in a male donor with ankylosing spondylitis.

The CDR3 sequence is CSARGDWGEKLFF. CDR3 in DNA: TGCAGTGCTAGAGGGGACTGGGGGGAAAAACTGTTTTTT. The chain joins TRBV20-1 to TRBJ1-4, with D perhaps matching TRBD1 (5 bases). V gave up 1 base and J gave up 8 bases, with 11 bases separating them. CDR3 length: 13 residues. Per the germline V gene, CDR1 is DFQATT and CDR2 is SNEGSKA (reference sequence).